One and the same sample provided the 4 T cell receptor beta chains below, sequenced in a study of early T cells in non-severe SARS-CoV-2 infection. TCRdb ran MiXCR on the 5' RACE reads and lists one entry per CDR3 protein. The sample yields approximately 69,000 distinct CDR3 sequences, 9.5% to 15% seen once. Specimen: whole blood, collected at baseline. These receptors were collected from an adult who was a healthcare worker with PCR-confirmed SARS-CoV-2 infection or an uninfected control (not recorded which).

This clonotype came up a few times. The rearrangement uses TRBV28 and TRBJ1-2; tentatively, D is TRBD1 (5 bases). V lost 4 bases to trimming and J lost 6 bases, with 9 bases between them. CDR1 is MDHEN and CDR2 is SYDVKM in the germline V gene. This CDR3 is 12 amino acids long. Written as DNA, the CDR3 is TGTGCCAGCAGTTACCTGACAGATGGCTACACCTTC. Translating gives CASSYLTDGYTF.

V gene TRBV7-6 combines with J gene TRBJ2-3, with 7 bases identical to TRBD2. The junction had 3 bases not matched to a gene; V was cut back by 1 base and J by 8 bases. CDR3 length equals 13 residues. CDR1 and CDR2 (germline): SGHVS, FNYEAQ. The CDR3: CASSLDGEGTQYF. Here the CDR3 DNA reads TGTGCCAGCAGCTTAGATGGGGAGGGTACGCAGTATTTT.

The chain carries TRBV18 and TRBJ2-5, with 7 bases aligning to TRBD1. This CDR3 is 14 amino acids long. Germline V gene lookup returns CDR1 KGHSH and CDR2 LQKENI. The V gene end was trimmed by 0 bases and the J gene end by 2 bases; junction bases not matched to a gene: 0. The CDR3 nucleotides are TGTGCCAGCTCACCACCGGGACAGCAAGAGACCCAGTACTTC. Encoded protein: CASSPPGQQETQYF.

V usage is TRBV5-1 and J usage is TRBJ2-7; D might be TRBD2 (6 bases). The length of the CDR3 is 14 residues. Trimming took off 3 bases at V and 2 bases at J, with 12 bases between the two ends. Germline V gene sequence: CDR1 SGHRS, CDR2 YFSETQ. The CDR3 coding sequence is TGCGCCAGCAGCTGGGGGACTCTTACCTACGAGCAGTACTTC. This sequence encodes CASSWGTLTYEQYF. The full variable domain, completed using reference TRBV5-1 and TRBJ2-7, is KAGVTQTPRYLIKTRGQQVTLSCSPISGHRSVSWYQQTPGQGLQFLFEYFSETQRNKGNFPGRFSGRQFSNSRSEMNVSTLELGDSALYLCASSWGTLTYEQYFGPGTRLTVT.